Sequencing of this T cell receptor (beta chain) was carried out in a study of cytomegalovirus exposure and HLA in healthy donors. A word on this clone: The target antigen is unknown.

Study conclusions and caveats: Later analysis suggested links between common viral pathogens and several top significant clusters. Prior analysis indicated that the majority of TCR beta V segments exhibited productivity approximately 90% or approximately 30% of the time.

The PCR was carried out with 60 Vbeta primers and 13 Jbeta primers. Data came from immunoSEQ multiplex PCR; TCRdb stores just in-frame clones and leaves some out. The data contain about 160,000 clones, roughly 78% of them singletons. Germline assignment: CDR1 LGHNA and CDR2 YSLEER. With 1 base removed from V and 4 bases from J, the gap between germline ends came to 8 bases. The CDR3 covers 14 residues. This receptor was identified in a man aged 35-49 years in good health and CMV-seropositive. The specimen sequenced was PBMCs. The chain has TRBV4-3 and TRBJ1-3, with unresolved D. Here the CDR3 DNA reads TGCGCCAGCAGCCAAGGTTCAGGCGGAAACACCATATATTTT. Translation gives CASSQGSGGNTIYF.